A selection of T cell receptor beta chains follows, all from one sample in a study of blood T cell repertoires in COVID-19. Method: immunoSEQ multiplex PCR; TCRdb's copy keeps in-frame clones and lacks some. The top ten clones hold about 9.1% of a sample with approximately 58,000 clones, 80% to 95% of them seen once. Source material: peripheral blood. These receptors all come from a woman aged 80 or older with active COVID-19. The CDR3 runs from the conserved cysteine through the conserved F or W. Clone size is shown for a subset of rows, as once, few, many or a class of expanded clone.

>TRBV3-1/TRBV3-2|TRBJ1-6|NA
CASSQGQPPLHF
>TRBV19|TRBJ1-5|NA
CASSIGGSNQPQHF
>TRBV2|TRBJ1-5|few
CASTQGARQPQHF
>TRBV6-5|TRBJ1-4|NA
CASGRTATNEKLFF
>TRBV5-1|TRBJ2-3|NA
CASRTGSSTDTQYF
>TRBV2|TRBJ2-5|few
CASRRAAGGQETQYF
>TRBV4-1|TRBJ2-7|NA
CASSQLTSGSAYEQYF
>TRBV12-3/TRBV12-4|TRBJ1-2|NA
CASSRPGYGYTF
>TRBV28|TRBJ2-1|NA
CASSSLAGGSYNEQFF
>TRBV12-3/TRBV12-4|TRBJ2-7|NA
CASSLMGDEQYF
>TRBV2|TRBJ2-6|few
CASSVSGGYGANVLTF
>TRBV5-1|TRBJ2-7|NA
CPSGTSTASELFF
>TRBV28|TRBJ1-1|NA
CASSYKAGAWSTEAFF
>TRBV5-6|TRBJ2-3|NA
CASSLIGVAGADTQYF
>TRBV29-1|TRBJ2-5|few
CSVEHSLETQYF
>TRBV5-4|TRBJ2-1|once
CASSFRDYNEQFF
>TRBV4-1|TRBJ2-3|NA
CASSQESLLAGAPDTQYF
>TRBV9|TRBJ2-3|few
CASSGIAGVYADTQYF
>TRBV6-1|TRBJ2-3|NA
CASSEDTYRTNTDTQYF
>TRBV28|TRBJ2-7|few
CASSFGQGYYEQYF
>TRBV28|TRBJ2-5|NA
CASSEGEETQYF
>TRBV5-1|TRBJ1-2|NA
CASSLNRQGNNYGYTF
>TRBV27|TRBJ2-7|NA
CASSTGQAPREQYF
>TRBV19|TRBJ1-6|NA
CASSTPRTGLDSPLHF